This section outlines one T cell receptor (beta chain) sequence together with its context. The germline gives CDR1 SGHVS, CDR2 FQNEAQ. V lost 1 base and J lost 2, with 12 bases in between. The CDR3 extends over 15 amino acids. The data are from a study of blood T cell repertoires in COVID-19. On the study more broadly: Both acute and convalescent COVID-19 samples were obtained from the United States, Italy and Spain. The analysed material was cDNA or gDNA that came from T cells, B-cell-depleted T cells, or PBMCs.

Per the study methods: Reference gene primer amplification gave estimated nucleated cell counts. Sequencing used immunoSEQ multiplex PCR; TCRdb keeps in-frame clones, though not all of them. V and J calls plus clone size are reproduced from that table; the DNA served to infer D and trimming. The sample gives 130,000 or so clones, around 90% of which show up once; 10% is in the top ten. The sample was peripheral blood. The V and J genes are TRBV7-8 and TRBJ2-7; tentatively, D is TRBD2 (6 bases). This TCR was recovered from a man aged 55 to 70 with active or convalescent COVID-19. In DNA, the CDR3 is TGTGCCAGCAGCTTAGTCGGGACTTTGGCCTACGAGCAGTACTTC. Its protein is CASSLVGTLAYEQYF.